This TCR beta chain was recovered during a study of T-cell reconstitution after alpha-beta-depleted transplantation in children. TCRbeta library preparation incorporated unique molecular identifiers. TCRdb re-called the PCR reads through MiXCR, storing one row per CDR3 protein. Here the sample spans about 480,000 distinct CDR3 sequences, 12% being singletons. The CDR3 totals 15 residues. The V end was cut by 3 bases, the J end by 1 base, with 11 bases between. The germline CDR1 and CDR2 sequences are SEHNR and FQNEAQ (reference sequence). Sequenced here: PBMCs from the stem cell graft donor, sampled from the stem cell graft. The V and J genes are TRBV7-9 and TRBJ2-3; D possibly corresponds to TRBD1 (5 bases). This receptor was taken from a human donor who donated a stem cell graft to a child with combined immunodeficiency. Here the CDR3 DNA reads TGTGCCAGCAGCTTCTCAGGGTGGCGCACAGATACGCAGTATTTT. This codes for CASSFSGWRTDTQYF.